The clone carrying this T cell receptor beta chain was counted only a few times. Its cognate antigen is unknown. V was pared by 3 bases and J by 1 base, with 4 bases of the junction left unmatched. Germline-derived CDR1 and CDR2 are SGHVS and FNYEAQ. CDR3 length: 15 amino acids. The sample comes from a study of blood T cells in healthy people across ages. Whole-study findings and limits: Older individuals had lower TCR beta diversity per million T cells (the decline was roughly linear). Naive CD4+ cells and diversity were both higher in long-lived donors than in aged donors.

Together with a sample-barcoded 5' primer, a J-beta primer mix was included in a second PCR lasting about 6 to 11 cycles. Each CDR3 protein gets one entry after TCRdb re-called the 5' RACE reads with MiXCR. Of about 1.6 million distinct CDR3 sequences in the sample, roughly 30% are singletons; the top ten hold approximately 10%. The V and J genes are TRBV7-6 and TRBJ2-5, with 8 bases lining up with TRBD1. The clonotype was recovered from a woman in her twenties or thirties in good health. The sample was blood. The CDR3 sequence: CASSLGQVGQETQYF. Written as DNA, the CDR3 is TGTGCCAGCAGCTTGGGACAGGTTGGCCAAGAGACCCAGTACTTC.